Included here is one TCR beta chain sequence, with context. The data are from a study of monozygotic twins with inflammatory bowel disease. The CDR3 totals 13 residues. CDR1 and CDR2 from the germline V gene are SGHRS and YFSETQ. TCRdb re-analyzed the 5' RACE reads; it lists each CDR3 protein once, without DNA. The sample totals just over 300,000 distinct CDR3 sequences. Sequenced: blood. The clonotype originates from a human donor with ulcerative colitis or Crohn's disease, or a healthy co-twin of an affected twin (not recorded which). This chain connects TRBV5-1 to TRBJ2-1; TCRdb's D gene call, TRBD1, goes unchecked for lack of DNA. CDR3 residues: CASSFQGGNEQFF.